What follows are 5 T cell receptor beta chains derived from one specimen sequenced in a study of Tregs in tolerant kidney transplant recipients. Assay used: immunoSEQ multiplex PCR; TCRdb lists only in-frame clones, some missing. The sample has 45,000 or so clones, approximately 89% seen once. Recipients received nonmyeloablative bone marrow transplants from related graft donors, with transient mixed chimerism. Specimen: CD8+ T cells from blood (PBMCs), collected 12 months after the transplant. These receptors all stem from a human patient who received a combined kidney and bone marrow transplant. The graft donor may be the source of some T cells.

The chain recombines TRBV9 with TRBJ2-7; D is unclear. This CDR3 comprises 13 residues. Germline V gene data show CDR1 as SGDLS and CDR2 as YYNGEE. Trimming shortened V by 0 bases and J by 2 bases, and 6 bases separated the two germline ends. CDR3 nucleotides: TGTGCCAGCAGCGTAGCTTCCGCCTACGAGCAGTACTTC. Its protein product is CASSVASAYEQYF.

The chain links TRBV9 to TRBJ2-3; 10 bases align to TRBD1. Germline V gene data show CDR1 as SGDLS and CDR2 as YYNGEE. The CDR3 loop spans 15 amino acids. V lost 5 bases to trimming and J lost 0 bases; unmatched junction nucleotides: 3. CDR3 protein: CASRRQGASTDTQYF. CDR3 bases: TGTGCCAGCAGAAGACAGGGGGCTAGCACAGATACGCAGTATTTT.

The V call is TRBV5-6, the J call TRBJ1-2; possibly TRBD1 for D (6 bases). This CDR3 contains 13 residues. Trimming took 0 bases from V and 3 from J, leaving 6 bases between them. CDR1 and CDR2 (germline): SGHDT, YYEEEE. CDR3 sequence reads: CASSLAGDYGYTF. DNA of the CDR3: TGTGCCAGCAGCTTGGCAGGGGACTATGGCTACACCTTC.

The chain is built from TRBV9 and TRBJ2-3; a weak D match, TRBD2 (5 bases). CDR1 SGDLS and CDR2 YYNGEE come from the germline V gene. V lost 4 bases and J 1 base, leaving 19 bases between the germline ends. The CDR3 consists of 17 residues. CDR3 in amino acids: CASSLRARAYRTDTQYF. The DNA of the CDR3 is TGTGCCAGCAGCCTACGAGCGAGGGCCTACCGCACAGATACGCAGTATTTT.

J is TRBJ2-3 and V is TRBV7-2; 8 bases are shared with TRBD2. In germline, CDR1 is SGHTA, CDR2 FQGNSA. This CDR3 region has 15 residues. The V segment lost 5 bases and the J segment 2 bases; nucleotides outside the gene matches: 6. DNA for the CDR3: TGTGCCAGCAGCGGGGGAGCGGGAGCCACAGATACGCAGTATTTT. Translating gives CASSGGAGATDTQYF.